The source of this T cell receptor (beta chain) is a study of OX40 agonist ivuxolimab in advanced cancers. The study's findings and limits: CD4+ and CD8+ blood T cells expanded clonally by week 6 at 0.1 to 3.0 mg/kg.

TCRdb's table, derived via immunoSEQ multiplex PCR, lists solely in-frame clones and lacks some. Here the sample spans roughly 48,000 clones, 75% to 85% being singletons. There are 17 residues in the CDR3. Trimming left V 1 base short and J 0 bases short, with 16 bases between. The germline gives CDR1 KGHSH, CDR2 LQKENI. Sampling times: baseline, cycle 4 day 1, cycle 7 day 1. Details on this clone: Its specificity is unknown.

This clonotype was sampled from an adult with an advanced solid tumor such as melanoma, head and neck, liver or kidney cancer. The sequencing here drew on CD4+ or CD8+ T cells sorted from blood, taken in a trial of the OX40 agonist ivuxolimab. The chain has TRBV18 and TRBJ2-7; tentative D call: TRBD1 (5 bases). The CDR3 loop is CASSPLQAQMSSYEQYF. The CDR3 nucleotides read TGTGCCAGCTCACCACTACAGGCCCAGATGAGCTCCTACGAGCAGTACTTC.